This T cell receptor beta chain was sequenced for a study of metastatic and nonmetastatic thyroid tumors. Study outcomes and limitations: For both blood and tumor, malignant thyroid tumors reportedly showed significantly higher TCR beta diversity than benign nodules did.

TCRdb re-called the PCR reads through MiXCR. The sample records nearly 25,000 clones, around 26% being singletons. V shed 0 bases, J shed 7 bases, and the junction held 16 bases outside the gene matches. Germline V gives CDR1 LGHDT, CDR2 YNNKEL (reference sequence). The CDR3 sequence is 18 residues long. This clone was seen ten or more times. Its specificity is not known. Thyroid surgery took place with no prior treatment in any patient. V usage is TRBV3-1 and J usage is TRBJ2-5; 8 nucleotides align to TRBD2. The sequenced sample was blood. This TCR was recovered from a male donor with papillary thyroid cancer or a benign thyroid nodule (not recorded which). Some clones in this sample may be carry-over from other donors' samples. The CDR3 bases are TGTGCCAGCAGCCAAGATCGGAGTAGCGGGGCCCGGGTGGGGACCCAGTACTTC. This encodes CASSQDRSSGARVGTQYF.